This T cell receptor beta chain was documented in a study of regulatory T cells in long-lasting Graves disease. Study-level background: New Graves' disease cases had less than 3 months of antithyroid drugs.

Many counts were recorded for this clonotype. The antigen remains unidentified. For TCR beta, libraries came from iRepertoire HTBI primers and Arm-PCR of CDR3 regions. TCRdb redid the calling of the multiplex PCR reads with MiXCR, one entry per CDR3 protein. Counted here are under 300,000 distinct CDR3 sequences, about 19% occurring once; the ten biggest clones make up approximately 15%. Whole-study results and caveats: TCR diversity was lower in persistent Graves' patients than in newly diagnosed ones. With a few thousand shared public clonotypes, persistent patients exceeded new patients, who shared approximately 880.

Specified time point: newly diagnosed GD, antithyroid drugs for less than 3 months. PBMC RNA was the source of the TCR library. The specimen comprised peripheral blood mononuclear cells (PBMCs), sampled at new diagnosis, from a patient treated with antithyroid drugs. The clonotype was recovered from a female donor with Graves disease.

In nucleotides, the CDR3 is TGTGCCAGCAGCTCGACAGGGACATATGGCTATGGCTACACCTTC. Amino acid sequence: CASSSTGTYGYGYTF. The chain employs TRBV5-5 and TRBJ1-2, with 7 bases lining up with TRBD1. The CDR3 contains 15 residues. V lost 3 bases to trimming and J lost 4 bases; unmatched junction nucleotides: 9. Germline V gene data show CDR1 as SGHKS and CDR2 as YYEKEE (reference sequence).